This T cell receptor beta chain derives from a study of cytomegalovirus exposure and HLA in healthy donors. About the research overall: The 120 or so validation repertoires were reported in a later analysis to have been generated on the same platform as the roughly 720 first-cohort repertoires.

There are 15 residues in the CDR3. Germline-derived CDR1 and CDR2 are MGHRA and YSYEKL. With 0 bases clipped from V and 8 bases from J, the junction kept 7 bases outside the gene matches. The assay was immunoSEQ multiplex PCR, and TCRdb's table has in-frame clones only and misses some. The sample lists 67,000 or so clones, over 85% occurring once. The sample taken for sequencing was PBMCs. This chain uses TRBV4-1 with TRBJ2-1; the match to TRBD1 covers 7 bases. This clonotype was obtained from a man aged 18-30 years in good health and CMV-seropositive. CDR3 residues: CASSQEGGFPDEQFF. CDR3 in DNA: TGCGCCAGCAGCCAAGAAGGGGGCTTCCCGGATGAGCAGTTCTTC.